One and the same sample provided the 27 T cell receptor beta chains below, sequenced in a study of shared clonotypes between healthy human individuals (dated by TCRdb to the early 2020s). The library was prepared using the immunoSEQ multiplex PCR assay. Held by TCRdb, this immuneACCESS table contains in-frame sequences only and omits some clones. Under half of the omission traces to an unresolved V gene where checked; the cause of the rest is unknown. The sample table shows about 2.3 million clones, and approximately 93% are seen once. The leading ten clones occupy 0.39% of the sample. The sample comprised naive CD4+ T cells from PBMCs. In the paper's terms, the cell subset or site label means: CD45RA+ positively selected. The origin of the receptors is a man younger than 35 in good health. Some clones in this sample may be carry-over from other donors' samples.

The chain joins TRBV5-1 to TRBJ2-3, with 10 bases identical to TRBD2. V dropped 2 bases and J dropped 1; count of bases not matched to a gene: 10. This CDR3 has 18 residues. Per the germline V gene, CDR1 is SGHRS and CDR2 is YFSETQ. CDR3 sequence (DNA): TGCGCCAGCAGCTTTGATTATCTTCTAGCGGGAGGCACAGATACGCAGTATTTT. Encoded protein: CASSFDYLLAGGTDTQYF.

The CDR3 sequence: CASRGQGRNTEAFF. CDR3 DNA sequence: TGTGCCAGCAGGGGACAGGGAAGGAACACTGAAGCTTTCTTT. This rearrangement joins TRBV28 to TRBJ1-1; 9 bases fit TRBD1. Germline values: CDR1 MDHEN, CDR2 SYDVKM. The junction had 3 bases not matched to a gene; V was cut back by 6 bases and J by 1 base. The CDR3 runs to 14 residues.

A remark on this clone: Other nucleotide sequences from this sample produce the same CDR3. The CDR3 spells CASSQTGNYGYTF. As DNA, the CDR3 is TGTGCCAGCAGTCAAACAGGGAACTATGGCTACACCTTC. This chain joins TRBV27 and TRBJ1-2; possibly TRBD1 for D (6 bases). Germline lookup yields CDR1 MNHEY and CDR2 SMNVEV (reference sequence). The CDR3 is 13 amino acids. The germline V and J ends were trimmed by 5 bases and 2 bases, with 9 bases remaining between them.

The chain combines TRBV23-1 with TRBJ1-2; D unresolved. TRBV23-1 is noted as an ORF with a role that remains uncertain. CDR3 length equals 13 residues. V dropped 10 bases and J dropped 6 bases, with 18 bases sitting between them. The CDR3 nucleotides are TGCGCCACCCCCCGGACCACAAGGAATGGCTACACCTTC. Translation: CATPRTTRNGYTF.

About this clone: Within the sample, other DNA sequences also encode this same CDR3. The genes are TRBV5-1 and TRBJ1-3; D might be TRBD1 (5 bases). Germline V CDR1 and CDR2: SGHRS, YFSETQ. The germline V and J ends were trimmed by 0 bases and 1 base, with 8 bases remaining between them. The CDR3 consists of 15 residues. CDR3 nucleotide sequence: TGCGCCAGCAGCTTGGTCCAGGGATCTGGAAACACCATATATTTT. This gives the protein CASSLVQGSGNTIYF. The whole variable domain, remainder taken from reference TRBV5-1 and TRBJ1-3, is KAGVTQTPRYLIKTRGQQVTLSCSPISGHRSVSWYQQTPGQGLQFLFEYFSETQRNKGNFPGRFSGRQFSNSRSEMNVSTLELGDSALYLCASSLVQGSGNTIYFGEGSWLTVV.

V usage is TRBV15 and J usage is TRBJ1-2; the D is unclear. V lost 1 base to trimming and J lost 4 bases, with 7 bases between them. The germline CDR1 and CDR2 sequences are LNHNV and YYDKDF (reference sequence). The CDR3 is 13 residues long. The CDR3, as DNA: TGTGCCACCAGCAGAGGAGTTTTCTATGGCTACACCTTC. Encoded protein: CATSRGVFYGYTF.

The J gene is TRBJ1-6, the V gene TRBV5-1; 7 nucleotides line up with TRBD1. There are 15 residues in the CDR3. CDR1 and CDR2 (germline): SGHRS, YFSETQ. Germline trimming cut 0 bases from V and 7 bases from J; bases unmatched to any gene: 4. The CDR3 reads CASSLEGTENSPLHF. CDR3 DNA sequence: TGCGCCAGCAGCTTGGAGGGGACAGAGAATTCACCCCTCCACTTT.

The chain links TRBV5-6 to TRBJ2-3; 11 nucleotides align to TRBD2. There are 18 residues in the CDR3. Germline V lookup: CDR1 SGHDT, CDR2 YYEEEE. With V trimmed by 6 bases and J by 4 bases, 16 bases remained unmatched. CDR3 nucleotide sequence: TGTGCCAGCACCCCATTTACTAGCGGGAGCCAAGGAGCAGATACGCAGTATTTT. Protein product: CASTPFTSGSQGADTQYF.

The CDR3 reads CASSFGQLVDTQYF. In DNA, the CDR3 is TGTGCCAGCAGTTTCGGACAGTTAGTGGATACGCAGTATTTT. V usage is TRBV28 and J usage is TRBJ2-3, with a tentative D call TRBD1 (6 bases). Trimming cost V 3 bases and J 6 bases, with 13 bases left between them. The CDR3 runs to 14 residues. The germline V gene has CDR1 MDHEN and CDR2 SYDVKM.

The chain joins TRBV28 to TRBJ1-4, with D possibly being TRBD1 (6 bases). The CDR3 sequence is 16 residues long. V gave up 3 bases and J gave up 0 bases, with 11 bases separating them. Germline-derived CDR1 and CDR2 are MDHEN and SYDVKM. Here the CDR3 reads CASSFAGAATNEKLFF. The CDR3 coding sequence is TGTGCCAGCAGTTTTGCGGGGGCAGCAACTAATGAAAAACTGTTTTTT.

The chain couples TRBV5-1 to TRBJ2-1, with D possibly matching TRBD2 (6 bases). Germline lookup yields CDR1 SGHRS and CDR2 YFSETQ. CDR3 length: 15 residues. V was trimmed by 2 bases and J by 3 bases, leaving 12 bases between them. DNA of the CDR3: TGCGCCAGCAGCTTCGTCGGGACTGTCTACAATGAGCAGTTCTTC. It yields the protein CASSFVGTVYNEQFF.

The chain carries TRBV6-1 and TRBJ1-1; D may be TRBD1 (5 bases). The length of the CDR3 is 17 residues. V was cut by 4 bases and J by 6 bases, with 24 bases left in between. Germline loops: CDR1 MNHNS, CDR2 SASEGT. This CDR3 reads CASSGNFGAGRFAEAFF. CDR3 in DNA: TGTGCCAGCAGTGGAAATTTCGGTGCAGGGAGGTTCGCTGAAGCTTTCTTT.

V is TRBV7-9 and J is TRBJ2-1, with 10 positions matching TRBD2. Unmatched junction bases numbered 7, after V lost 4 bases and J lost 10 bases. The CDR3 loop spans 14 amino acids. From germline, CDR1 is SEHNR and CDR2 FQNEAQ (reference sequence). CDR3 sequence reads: CASSWTSGEKEQFF. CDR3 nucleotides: TGTGCCAGCAGCTGGACTAGCGGAGAAAAAGAGCAGTTCTTC.

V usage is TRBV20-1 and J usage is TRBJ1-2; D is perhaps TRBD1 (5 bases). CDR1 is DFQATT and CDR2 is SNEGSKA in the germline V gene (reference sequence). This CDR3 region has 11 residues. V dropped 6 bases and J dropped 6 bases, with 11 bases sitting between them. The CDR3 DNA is TGCAGTGCCGGATGGGGCGATGGCTACACCTTC. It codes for CSAGWGDGYTF.

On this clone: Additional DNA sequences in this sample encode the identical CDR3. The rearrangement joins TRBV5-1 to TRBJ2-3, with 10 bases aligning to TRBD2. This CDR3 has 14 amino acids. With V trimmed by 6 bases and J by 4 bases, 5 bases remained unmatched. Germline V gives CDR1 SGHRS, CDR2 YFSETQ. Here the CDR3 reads CASKLAGVADTQYF. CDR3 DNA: TGCGCCAGCAAGCTAGCGGGAGTCGCAGATACGCAGTATTTT.

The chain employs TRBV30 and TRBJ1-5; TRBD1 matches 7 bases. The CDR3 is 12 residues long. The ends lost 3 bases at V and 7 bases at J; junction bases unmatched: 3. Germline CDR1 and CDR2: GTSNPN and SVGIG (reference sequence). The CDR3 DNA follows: TGTGCCTGGAGGCAGGGGGGCCAGCCCCAGCATTTT. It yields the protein CAWRQGGQPQHF.

CDR3 loop: CASSEGGSGTQYF. In nucleotides, the CDR3 is TGTGCCAGCAGTGAAGGCGGGAGTGGGACCCAGTACTTC. The chain combines TRBV2 with TRBJ2-5, with 7 nucleotides matching TRBD2. With V trimmed by 1 base and J by 7 bases, 3 bases remained unmatched. Germline V gene lookup returns CDR1 SNHLY and CDR2 FYNNEI. This CDR3 is 13 amino acids long.

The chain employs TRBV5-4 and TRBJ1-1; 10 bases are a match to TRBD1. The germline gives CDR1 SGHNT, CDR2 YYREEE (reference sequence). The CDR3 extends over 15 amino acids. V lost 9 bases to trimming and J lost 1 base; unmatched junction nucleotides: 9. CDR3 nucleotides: TGTGCCACTGGCCGGTGGGACAGGGGGAACACTGAAGCTTTCTTT. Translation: CATGRWDRGNTEAFF.

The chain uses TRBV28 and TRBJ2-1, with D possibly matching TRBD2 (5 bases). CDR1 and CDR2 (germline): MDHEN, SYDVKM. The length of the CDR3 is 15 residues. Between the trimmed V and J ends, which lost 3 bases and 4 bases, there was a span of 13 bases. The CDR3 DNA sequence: TGTGCCAGCAGTTTTAGAGCGGCTCCTTACAATGAGCAGTTCTTC. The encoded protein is CASSFRAAPYNEQFF. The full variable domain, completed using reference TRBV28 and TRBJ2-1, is DVKVTQSSRYLVKRTGEKVFLECVQDMDHENMFWYRQDPGLGLRLIYFSYDVKMKEKGDIPEGYSVSREKKERFSLILESASTNQTSMYLCASSFRAAPYNEQFFGPGTRLTVL.

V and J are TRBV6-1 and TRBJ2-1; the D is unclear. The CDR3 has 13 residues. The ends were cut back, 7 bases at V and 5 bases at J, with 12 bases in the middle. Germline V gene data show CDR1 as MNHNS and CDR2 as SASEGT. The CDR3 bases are TGTGCCAGCATTGGCCGAGGTCACAATGAGCAGTTCTTC. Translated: CASIGRGHNEQFF.

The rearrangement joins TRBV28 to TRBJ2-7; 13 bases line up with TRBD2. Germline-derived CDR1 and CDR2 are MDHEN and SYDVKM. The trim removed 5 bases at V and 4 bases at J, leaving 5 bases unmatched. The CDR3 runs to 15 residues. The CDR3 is CASSRLAGGQYEQYF. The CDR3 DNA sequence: TGTGCCAGCAGTCGACTAGCGGGAGGTCAATACGAGCAGTACTTC. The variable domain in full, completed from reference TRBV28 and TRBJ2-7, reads DVKVTQSSRYLVKRTGEKVFLECVQDMDHENMFWYRQDPGLGLRLIYFSYDVKMKEKGDIPEGYSVSREKKERFSLILESASTNQTSMYLCASSRLAGGQYEQYFGPGTRLTVT.

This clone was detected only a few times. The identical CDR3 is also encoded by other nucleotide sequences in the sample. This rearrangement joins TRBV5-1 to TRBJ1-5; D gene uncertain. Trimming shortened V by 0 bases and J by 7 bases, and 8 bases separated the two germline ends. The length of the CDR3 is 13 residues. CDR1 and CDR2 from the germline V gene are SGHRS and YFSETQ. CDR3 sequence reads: CASSLDIGQPQHF. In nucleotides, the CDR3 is TGCGCCAGCAGCTTGGATATTGGACAGCCCCAGCATTTT.

The CDR3 here is CAVGGPQYGYTF. CDR3 coding DNA: TGTGCCGTAGGCGGGCCCCAGTATGGCTACACCTTC. This chain joins TRBV10-3 and TRBJ1-2; D is uncertain. From germline, CDR1 is ENHRY and CDR2 SYGVKD. Trimming pared 11 bases from V and 5 bases from J, leaving 15 bases between. The CDR3 has 12 amino acids.

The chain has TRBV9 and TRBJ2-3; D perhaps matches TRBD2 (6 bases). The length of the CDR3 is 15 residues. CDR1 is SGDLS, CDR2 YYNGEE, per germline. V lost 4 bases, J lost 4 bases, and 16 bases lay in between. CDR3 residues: CASSPSEGPPDTQYF. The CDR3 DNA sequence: TGTGCCAGCAGCCCCTCGGAGGGGCCCCCAGATACGCAGTATTTT.

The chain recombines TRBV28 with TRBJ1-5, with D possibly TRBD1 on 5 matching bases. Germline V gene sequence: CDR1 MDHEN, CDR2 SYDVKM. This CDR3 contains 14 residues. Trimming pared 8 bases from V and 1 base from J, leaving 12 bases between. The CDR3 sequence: CASGAGESNQPQHF. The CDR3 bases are TGTGCCAGCGGGGCCGGCGAGAGCAATCAGCCCCAGCATTTT.

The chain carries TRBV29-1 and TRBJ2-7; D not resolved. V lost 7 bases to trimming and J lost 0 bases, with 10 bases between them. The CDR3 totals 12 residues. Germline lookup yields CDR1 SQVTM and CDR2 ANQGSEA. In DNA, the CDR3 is TGCAGCGCCGATGGGCCCTCCTACGAGCAGTACTTC. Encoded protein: CSADGPSYEQYF.

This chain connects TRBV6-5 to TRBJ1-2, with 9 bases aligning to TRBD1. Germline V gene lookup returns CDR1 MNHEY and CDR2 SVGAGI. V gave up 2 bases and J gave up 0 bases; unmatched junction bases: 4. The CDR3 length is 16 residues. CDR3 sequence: CASSYEGQGANYGYTF. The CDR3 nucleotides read TGTGCCAGCAGTTACGAGGGACAGGGAGCTAACTATGGCTACACCTTC.